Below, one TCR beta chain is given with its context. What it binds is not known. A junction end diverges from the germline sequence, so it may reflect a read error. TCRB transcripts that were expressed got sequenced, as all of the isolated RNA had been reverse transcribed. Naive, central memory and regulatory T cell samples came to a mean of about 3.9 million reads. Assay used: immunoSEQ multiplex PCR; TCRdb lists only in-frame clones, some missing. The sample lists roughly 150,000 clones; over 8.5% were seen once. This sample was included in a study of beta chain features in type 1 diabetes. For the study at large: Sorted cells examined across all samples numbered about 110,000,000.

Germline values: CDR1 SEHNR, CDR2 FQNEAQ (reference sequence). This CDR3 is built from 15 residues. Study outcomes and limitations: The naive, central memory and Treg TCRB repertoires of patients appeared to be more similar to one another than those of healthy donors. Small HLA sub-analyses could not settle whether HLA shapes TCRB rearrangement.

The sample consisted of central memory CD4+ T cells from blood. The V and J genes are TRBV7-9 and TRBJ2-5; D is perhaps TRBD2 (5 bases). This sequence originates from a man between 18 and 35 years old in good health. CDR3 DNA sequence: TGTGCCAGCAGCCTAGCTCCCCTACTCGGGGAGACCCAGTACTTC. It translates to CASSLAPLLGETQYF.